The 7 T cell receptor beta chains reported below all come from one sample, sequenced in a study of T cell responses to AZD1222 COVID-19 vaccine. The protocol was immunoSEQ multiplex PCR, while the TCRdb copy is restricted to in-frame clones and leaves out a portion. Of 170,000 or so clones listed, 90% are singletons. The specimen comprised peripheral blood, sampled on day 0 of AZD1222 vaccination. All receptors come from an adult in good health.

The chain has TRBV7-3 and TRBJ2-7; D might be TRBD1 (5 bases). CDR3 length: 14 amino acids. Germline V gene sequence: CDR1 SGHTA, CDR2 FQGTGA. Trimming removed 5 bases from V and 2 bases from J, with 13 bases in between. The CDR3 DNA reads TGTGCCAGCAGCCTTCGCAGGGCACCCTACGAGCAGTACTTC. Translation: CASSLRRAPYEQYF.

Here the CDR3 reads CAWSRRIGEKLFF. CDR3 sequence (DNA): TGTGCCTGGAGTAGGAGGATAGGTGAAAAACTGTTTTTT. The chain joins TRBV30 to TRBJ1-4, with D unclear. The V gene lost 2 bases and the J gene lost 7 bases, with 11 bases spanning the gap. The CDR3 is made up of 13 amino acids. Germline assignment: CDR1 GTSNPN and CDR2 SVGIG (reference sequence).

This sequence joins TRBV6-2 or TRBV6-3 and TRBJ2-7, with 8 nucleotides matching TRBD1. After removal of 3 bases from V and 5 bases from J, the junction contained 6 bases not matched to a gene. Germline V gene data show CDR1 as MNHEY and CDR2 as SVGEGT. The CDR3 contains 14 residues. Here the CDR3 DNA reads TGTGCCAGCAGTTATCGGACAGGGATCCACGAGCAGTACTTC. Protein sequence: CASSYRTGIHEQYF.

The chain links TRBV29-1 to TRBJ2-5; TRBD2 agrees at 13 bases. This CDR3 has 16 amino acids. V was clipped by 1 base and J by 7 bases; unmatched bases: 9. CDR1 and CDR2 from the germline V gene are SQVTM and ANQGSEA. CDR3 loop: CSVEARLAGGYGTQYF. CDR3 nucleotides: TGCAGCGTTGAAGCTCGACTAGCGGGGGGATACGGGACCCAGTACTTC.

This sequence joins TRBV3-1 (or the pseudogene TRBV3-2) and TRBJ1-4; D unclear. This CDR3 is built from 17 residues. Trimming removed 4 bases at V and 4 bases at J, with 19 bases between. Per the germline V gene, CDR1 is LGHDT and CDR2 is YNNKEL (reference sequence). This CDR3 is CASSLSAQAGLNEKLFF. The CDR3 DNA follows: TGTGCCAGCAGCCTATCCGCCCAGGCCGGACTTAATGAAAAACTGTTTTTT.

The gene calls are TRBV7-2 and TRBJ2-1; TRBD2 matches 8 bases. Germline lookup yields CDR1 SGHTA and CDR2 FQGNSA. The CDR3 runs to 14 residues. With 6 bases clipped from V and 8 bases from J, the junction kept 9 bases outside the gene matches. The CDR3 is CASSTGLELDEQFF. CDR3 nucleotides: TGTGCCAGCAGTACGGGACTAGAGCTCGATGAGCAGTTCTTC. The variable domain in full, with the rest retrieved from reference TRBV7-2 and TRBJ2-1, is GAGVSQSPSNKVTEKGKDVELRCDPISGHTALYWYRQSLGQGLEFLIYFQGNSAPDKSGLPSDRFSAERTGGSVSTLTIQRTQQEDSAVYLCASSTGLELDEQFFGPGTRLTVL.

The genes are TRBV7-9 and TRBJ1-1; D gene uncertain. This CDR3 has 13 residues. V lost 1 base and J lost 12, with 15 bases in between. Per germline, CDR1 SEHNR and CDR2 FQNEAQ (reference sequence). CDR3 in DNA: TGTGCCAGCAGCTTAGGGACCACGCCTATCACTTTCTTT. It codes for CASSLGTTPITFF.